A single sample is the source of the 12 T cell receptor beta chains below, sequenced in a study of shared clonotypes between healthy human individuals. The method was immunoSEQ multiplex PCR; TCRdb's version includes in-frame clones alone and lacks a portion of them. Of around 1,000,000 clones in the sample, around 77% were seen once. Sequences were obtained from memory CD4+ T cells from PBMCs. Subset noted: CD45RA-negative fraction. The receptors come from a man aged 18 to 29 in good health. Some clones in this sample may be carry-over from other donors' samples.

This clone has only one observation. V and J are TRBV6-5 and TRBJ2-7; 9 bases match TRBD2. This CDR3 is built from 15 residues. The J segment lost 3 bases and the V segment lost 9 bases, leaving 12 bases of the junction unmatched. Germline loops: CDR1 MNHEY, CDR2 SVGAGI. Here the CDR3 reads CASRFSGRWGYEQYF. The CDR3 DNA follows: TGTGCCAGTAGATTTAGCGGGAGATGGGGCTACGAGCAGTACTTC.

The chain employs TRBV25-1 and TRBJ1-2; 10 bases match TRBD1. Trimming cost V 4 bases and J 8 bases; bases outside gene matches: 4. Germline V gene data show CDR1 as MGHDK and CDR2 as SYGVNS. This CDR3 has 13 amino acids. The CDR3 nucleotides are TGTGCCAGCAGTGTCGACAGGGGGCGCGGCTACACCTTC. It translates to CASSVDRGRGYTF.

The V call is TRBV6-1, the J call TRBJ2-3; D is uncertain. The CDR3 has 14 residues. The germline V gene has CDR1 MNHNS and CDR2 SASEGT. Trimming left V 4 bases short and J 3 bases short, with 11 bases between. The DNA of the CDR3 is TGTGCCAGCAGTGCCCCGACTGGTACAGATACGCAGTATTTT. It translates to CASSAPTGTDTQYF.

This rearrangement joins TRBV18 to TRBJ1-1; TRBD1 agrees at 8 bases. V was pared by 1 base and J by 1 base, with 5 bases of the junction left unmatched. The length of the CDR3 is 16 residues. The germline V gene has CDR1 KGHSH and CDR2 LQKENI. The CDR3 coding sequence is TGTGCCAGCTCACCACTCCCAACAGGGGGGAACACTGAAGCTTTCTTT. Protein: CASSPLPTGGNTEAFF.

This clone was recorded at least ten times. The chain has TRBV9 and TRBJ2-5, with TRBD2 as a possible D gene (6 bases). The germline V and J ends were trimmed by 0 bases and 1 base, with 16 bases remaining between them. Germline CDR1 reads SGDLS; CDR2 reads YYNGEE. The CDR3 is 17 residues long. The CDR3 loop reads CASSVGGGAFTQETQYF. CDR3 nucleotide sequence: TGTGCCAGCAGCGTAGGAGGAGGGGCTTTCACCCAAGAGACCCAGTACTTC.

V and J are TRBV28 and TRBJ2-5, with 9 bases fitting TRBD1. V trimming: 6 bases; J trimming: 4 bases; junction bases outside the gene matches: 6. The CDR3 runs 14 residues. Per the germline V gene, CDR1 is MDHEN and CDR2 is SYDVKM. The CDR3 sequence: CASRGDREGETQYF. The CDR3 bases are TGTGCCAGCAGGGGGGACAGGGAGGGAGAGACCCAGTACTTC.

This clone was observed a handful of times. This chain links TRBV9 with TRBJ2-5; TRBD1 matches at 7 bases. The CDR3 is 15 amino acids. Germline V gene data show CDR1 as SGDLS and CDR2 as YYNGEE. V was pared by 4 bases and J by 5 bases, with 11 bases of the junction left unmatched. CDR3 residues: CASSQGTVGAETQYF. Written as DNA, the CDR3 is TGTGCCAGCAGCCAAGGGACAGTTGGAGCGGAGACCCAGTACTTC.

V and J are TRBV7-7 and TRBJ2-5; 8 bases align to TRBD1. This CDR3 is built from 15 residues. With V trimmed by 9 bases and J by 5 bases, 14 bases remained unmatched. CDR1 and CDR2 from the germline V gene are SSHAT and FNYEAQ (reference sequence). The CDR3 reads CAREPAGQEGETQYF. The CDR3 DNA follows: TGTGCCAGGGAACCGGCGGGACAGGAGGGGGAGACCCAGTACTTC.

The rearrangement links TRBV28 to TRBJ2-5, with 8 positions matching TRBD2. Germline CDR1 and CDR2: MDHEN and SYDVKM. Losses at the gene ends were 5 bases for V and 5 bases for J; bases not matched to a gene: 7. The CDR3 runs to 14 residues. The CDR3 loop reads CASSRTSGGETQYF. DNA for the CDR3: TGTGCCAGCAGTCGGACGTCGGGAGGGGAGACCCAGTACTTC.

CDR3 region: CASGVSGRYNEQFF. CDR3 coding DNA: TGTGCCAGCGGGGTTAGCGGGAGATACAATGAGCAGTTCTTC. The chain employs TRBV9 and TRBJ2-1, with 9 bases lining up with TRBD2. Germline CDR1 and CDR2: SGDLS and YYNGEE. The junction had 6 bases not matched to a gene; V was cut back by 7 bases and J by 4 bases. This CDR3 comprises 14 residues.

The genes are TRBV6-6 and TRBJ2-7, with 7 bases identical to TRBD1. The CDR3 runs 14 residues. V shed 5 bases, J shed 2 bases, and the junction held 6 bases outside the gene matches. The germline gives CDR1 MNHNY, CDR2 SVGAGI (reference sequence). Here the CDR3 reads CASSRTGAPYEQYF. CDR3 coding DNA: TGTGCCAGCAGTCGTACAGGGGCCCCCTACGAGCAGTACTTC.

V is TRBV4-1 and J is TRBJ1-4; D not certain. Per the germline V gene, CDR1 is MGHRA and CDR2 is YSYEKL. Trimming left V 1 base short and J 8 bases short, with 5 bases between. This CDR3 spans 12 amino acids. The CDR3 DNA is TGCGCCAGCAGCCAAGTACAAGAAAAACTGTTTTTT. It yields the protein CASSQVQEKLFF.